This is a list of T cell receptor beta chains from one sample in a study of shared clonotypes between healthy human individuals. Repertoires were generated with immunoSEQ multiplex PCR, while TCRdb's copy carries only in-frame clones and drops some. Of 400,000 to 600,000 clones listed, roughly 95% are singletons. The sequenced sample consisted of naive CD4+ T cells sorted from blood. All receptors derive from a woman younger than 45 in good health. The CDR3 runs from the conserved cysteine through the conserved F or W. D genes are given only for firm matches. Clone size is given for some rows only: seen once, a few or many times, or a class if the clone is expanded.

CDR3 DNA: TGTGCCAGCAGTTTATCCGGGGGGACCAAAAACATTCAGTACTTC
CDR3 protein: CASSLSGGTKNIQYF
clone size: .
D gene: TRBD2
J gene: TRBJ2-4
V gene: TRBV27

CDR3 DNA: TGTGCCAGTAGTATTACTAGCGGGAGTAGGTACGAGCAGTACTTC
CDR3 protein: CASSITSGSRYEQYF
clone size: .
D gene: TRBD2
J gene: TRBJ2-7
V gene: TRBV19

CDR3 DNA: TGTGCCAGCAGGCGAGCTCCAGTGAACACCGGGGAGCTGTTTTTT
CDR3 protein: CASRRAPVNTGELFF
clone size: .
D gene: .
J gene: TRBJ2-2
V gene: TRBV28

CDR3 DNA: TGTGCCAGCAGCTTAATTGAGCGGGACACCGGGGAGCTGTTTTTT
CDR3 protein: CASSLIERDTGELFF
clone size: few
D gene: .
J gene: TRBJ2-2
V gene: TRBV7-9

CDR3 DNA: TGTGCCAGCAACCGGGACGGCCTAAACACTGAAGCTTTCTTT
CDR3 protein: CASNRDGLNTEAFF
clone size: .
D gene: .
J gene: TRBJ1-1
V gene: TRBV27

CDR3 DNA: TGTGCCAGTAGTATAGATAGGGGGACAAAGCGCCCGGGTCAGCCCCAGCATTTT
CDR3 protein: CASSIDRGTKRPGQPQHF
clone size: .
D gene: .
J gene: TRBJ1-5
V gene: TRBV19

CDR3 DNA: TGCGCCAGCACACATGTGCTCGGGACACCCACCTCTGGGGCCAACGTCCTGACTTTC
CDR3 protein: CASTHVLGTPTSGANVLTF
clone size: .
D gene: .
J gene: TRBJ2-6
V gene: TRBV4-1

CDR3 DNA: TGTGCCAGCAGCTTAACACAAATCTATGGCTACACCTTC
CDR3 protein: CASSLTQIYGYTF
clone size: .
D gene: .
J gene: TRBJ1-2
V gene: TRBV7-9

CDR3 DNA: TGTGCCAGCAGCTTATGGTCAGGGGTAGGGCAGCCCCAGCATTTT
CDR3 protein: CASSLWSGVGQPQHF
clone size: .
D gene: .
J gene: TRBJ1-5
V gene: TRBV7-8

CDR3 DNA: TGTGCCAGCTCCCAGACAAGCGGGTACACCGGGGAGCTGTTTTTT
CDR3 protein: CASSQTSGYTGELFF
clone size: .
D gene: .
J gene: TRBJ2-2
V gene: TRBV18

CDR3 DNA: TGTGCCAGCAGTTTATGGGCGGGAGGGACCTACGAGCAGTACTTC
CDR3 protein: CASSLWAGGTYEQYF
clone size: .
D gene: TRBD2
J gene: TRBJ2-7
V gene: TRBV28

CDR3 DNA: TGTGCCAGCGGGGAGGTAGGGGGAGCGCTCAATGAGCAGTTCTTC
CDR3 protein: CASGEVGGALNEQFF
clone size: once
D gene: .
J gene: TRBJ2-1
V gene: TRBV25-1

CDR3 DNA: TGTGCCAGCTCAAAAACAGGGACCGATCGCAATCAGCCCCAGCATTTT
CDR3 protein: CASSKTGTDRNQPQHF
clone size: .
D gene: .
J gene: TRBJ1-5
V gene: TRBV18

CDR3 DNA: TGTGCCAGCAGCTTAGCGCACGGGGGGCTAACCTACAATGAGCAGTTCTTC
CDR3 protein: CASSLAHGGLTYNEQFF
clone size: .
D gene: .
J gene: TRBJ2-1
V gene: TRBV7-9

CDR3 DNA: TGTGCCAGCAGTTCCTCCACTAGGTTGGCAAACACCATATATTTT
CDR3 protein: CASSSSTRLANTIYF
clone size: .
D gene: .
J gene: TRBJ1-3
V gene: TRBV7-9

CDR3 DNA: TGTGCCAGCAGTTACCGCCAGGGACTAGCGGGGACATACGAGCAGTACTTC
CDR3 protein: CASSYRQGLAGTYEQYF
clone size: once
D gene: TRBD2
J gene: TRBJ2-7
V gene: TRBV27

CDR3 DNA: TGTGCCAGTGTCCGGACGGTAAGCAATCAGCCCCAGCATTTT
CDR3 protein: CASVRTVSNQPQHF
clone size: .
D gene: .
J gene: TRBJ1-5
V gene: TRBV28

CDR3 DNA: TGTGCCAGTAGTATAGGACGGGGAACGTACGAGCAGTACTTC
CDR3 protein: CASSIGRGTYEQYF
clone size: once
D gene: .
J gene: TRBJ2-7
V gene: TRBV19

CDR3 DNA: TGTGCCAGCAGTCCGACGACAGAGATCTACGAGCAGTACTTC
CDR3 protein: CASSPTTEIYEQYF
clone size: .
D gene: .
J gene: TRBJ2-7
V gene: TRBV28

CDR3 DNA: TGTGCCAGCGGACCCAATGGTGAGGGGGGACACAATGAGCAGTTCTTC
CDR3 protein: CASGPNGEGGHNEQFF
clone size: .
D gene: .
J gene: TRBJ2-1
V gene: TRBV28

CDR3 DNA: TGTGCCAGCAGCAAAGGGACGGGCCCCTACGAGCAGTACTTC
CDR3 protein: CASSKGTGPYEQYF
clone size: .
D gene: .
J gene: TRBJ2-7
V gene: TRBV7-2

CDR3 DNA: TGTGCCAGCTCACCTCAAACCGGGACAGACTCCTACGAGCAGTACTTC
CDR3 protein: CASSPQTGTDSYEQYF
clone size: .
D gene: TRBD1
J gene: TRBJ2-7
V gene: TRBV18

CDR3 DNA: TGCAGCGTTGACTGGGACAGGGCCCCAGATACGCAGTATTTT
CDR3 protein: CSVDWDRAPDTQYF
clone size: .
D gene: TRBD1
J gene: TRBJ2-3
V gene: TRBV29-1

CDR3 DNA: TGTGCCAGCAGCGCACCGGGACAGAGATCTGGAAACACCATATATTTT
CDR3 protein: CASSAPGQRSGNTIYF
clone size: .
D gene: TRBD1
J gene: TRBJ1-3
V gene: TRBV7-6

CDR3 DNA: TGTGCCAGTAGTATTCGGCTAGCGGGAGGATCTGGGGCCAACGTCCTGACTTTC
CDR3 protein: CASSIRLAGGSGANVLTF
clone size: .
D gene: TRBD2
J gene: TRBJ2-6
V gene: TRBV19

CDR3 DNA: TGTGCCAGCAGCCTCGGGACAGGGGGCGTCGGCGAGCAGTACTTC
CDR3 protein: CASSLGTGGVGEQYF
clone size: .
D gene: TRBD1
J gene: TRBJ2-7
V gene: TRBV5-5

CDR3 DNA: TGTGCCTGGGGAAAGCGGGGAGGATACTACGAGCAGTACTTC
CDR3 protein: CAWGKRGGYYEQYF
clone size: .
D gene: TRBD2
J gene: TRBJ2-7
V gene: TRBV30

CDR3 DNA: TGTGCCAGCAGTCAGGGTCTAGGGGGCAATCAGCCCCAGCATTTT
CDR3 protein: CASSQGLGGNQPQHF
clone size: once
D gene: .
J gene: TRBJ1-5
V gene: TRBV27

CDR3 DNA: TGCAGCGTTGAAAAAGCTAGCGAGCAGTACTTC
CDR3 protein: CSVEKASEQYF
clone size: .
D gene: .
J gene: TRBJ2-7
V gene: TRBV29-1

CDR3 DNA: TGTGCCAGCAGCTTAGGTACGAGCGGGAGACAGGAGACCCAGTACTTC
CDR3 protein: CASSLGTSGRQETQYF
clone size: .
D gene: TRBD2
J gene: TRBJ2-5
V gene: TRBV7-9

CDR3 DNA: TGTGCCAGCAGTTTACCCCCGGGCCAGGTCTACGAGCAGTACTTC
CDR3 protein: CASSLPPGQVYEQYF
clone size: .
D gene: .
J gene: TRBJ2-7
V gene: TRBV28

CDR3 DNA: TGTGCCAGCGGTTACGGAGGCACAGATACGCAGTATTTT
CDR3 protein: CASGYGGTDTQYF
clone size: .
D gene: .
J gene: TRBJ2-3
V gene: TRBV18

CDR3 DNA: TGTGCCAGCAGGAGGGGGGCAGTGATAGATACGCAGTATTTT
CDR3 protein: CASRRGAVIDTQYF
clone size: .
D gene: .
J gene: TRBJ2-3
V gene: TRBV2

CDR3 DNA: TGTGCCAGTAGTATCGCCAAGAACACCGGGGAGCTGTTTTTT
CDR3 protein: CASSIAKNTGELFF
clone size: .
D gene: .
J gene: TRBJ2-2
V gene: TRBV19

CDR3 DNA: TGCAGCGTTGAGATGGGGCTGGGAGAGACCCAGTACTTC
CDR3 protein: CSVEMGLGETQYF
clone size: .
D gene: .
J gene: TRBJ2-5
V gene: TRBV29-1

CDR3 DNA: TGCGCCAGCAGCAGTGGCACAGATACGCAGTATTTT
CDR3 protein: CASSSGTDTQYF
clone size: .
D gene: .
J gene: TRBJ2-3
V gene: TRBV5-1

CDR3 DNA: TGTGCCAGCAGTTCCCTAGCGGGAGGACCCTACAATGAGCAGTTCTTC
CDR3 protein: CASSSLAGGPYNEQFF
clone size: .
D gene: TRBD2
J gene: TRBJ2-1
V gene: TRBV27

CDR3 DNA: TGTGCCAGCAGTTCGACAGCAGGGTTCTTCTCAACTAATGAAAAACTGTTTTTT
CDR3 protein: CASSSTAGFFSTNEKLFF
clone size: .
D gene: .
J gene: TRBJ1-4
V gene: TRBV27

CDR3 DNA: TGTGCCAGCAGTTTGCAGGGCGAAGCTTTCTTT
CDR3 protein: CASSLQGEAFF
clone size: few
D gene: .
J gene: TRBJ1-1
V gene: TRBV28

CDR3 DNA: TGTGCCAGCCTCGACTGGGGGAATGAAGAGACCCAGTACTTC
CDR3 protein: CASLDWGNEETQYF
clone size: .
D gene: .
J gene: TRBJ2-5
V gene: TRBV6-1

CDR3 DNA: TGCGCCAGCCAAGAGGGAGCAGGGGTGTACGAGCAGTACTTC
CDR3 protein: CASQEGAGVYEQYF
clone size: .
D gene: .
J gene: TRBJ2-7
V gene: TRBV10-2

CDR3 DNA: TGTGCCAGTAGTATAGTATGGGTGGGAGCGGCAGGCTCCGGGGAGCTGTTTTTT
CDR3 protein: CASSIVWVGAAGSGELFF
clone size: .
D gene: .
J gene: TRBJ2-2
V gene: TRBV19

CDR3 DNA: TGTGCCAGCAGCCGGTCACTAGCGGGAGGTGCTGATACGCAGTATTTT
CDR3 protein: CASSRSLAGGADTQYF
clone size: .
D gene: TRBD2
J gene: TRBJ2-3
V gene: TRBV5-4

CDR3 DNA: TGCGCCAGCAGCCAAGACGGGTCATCCTACAATGAGCAGTTCTTC
CDR3 protein: CASSQDGSSYNEQFF
clone size: .
D gene: .
J gene: TRBJ2-1
V gene: TRBV4-1

CDR3 DNA: TGTGCCAGTAGTAAGGCGGGCAGGACCACAGATACGCAGTATTTT
CDR3 protein: CASSKAGRTTDTQYF
clone size: .
D gene: .
J gene: TRBJ2-3
V gene: TRBV19

CDR3 DNA: TGTGCCAGTAGGGGGACTAGCGGGACCTACGAGCAGTACTTC
CDR3 protein: CASRGTSGTYEQYF
clone size: .
D gene: TRBD2
J gene: TRBJ2-7
V gene: TRBV19

CDR3 DNA: TGCGCCAGCAGCAGTCGGCCACTAGGCAGGTTTGTTGAGCAGTACTTC
CDR3 protein: CASSSRPLGRFVEQYF
clone size: .
D gene: .
J gene: TRBJ2-7
V gene: TRBV5-1

CDR3 DNA: TGTGCCAGCAGCGTAACCATCGGGACAGGCTCCAATGAGCAGTTCTTC
CDR3 protein: CASSVTIGTGSNEQFF
clone size: .
D gene: TRBD1
J gene: TRBJ2-1
V gene: TRBV9

CDR3 DNA: TGCGCCAGCAACCGGCTCCCGGGACTAGTCTCTTACGAGCAGTACTTC
CDR3 protein: CASNRLPGLVSYEQYF
clone size: .
D gene: TRBD2
J gene: TRBJ2-7
V gene: TRBV5-1

CDR3 DNA: TGTGCCAGCAGCCCATTAGGGACTAGCGGGAGCGAGGAGCAGTACTTC
CDR3 protein: CASSPLGTSGSEEQYF
clone size: .
D gene: TRBD2
J gene: TRBJ2-5
V gene: TRBV2

CDR3 DNA: TGTGCCAGCAGCTTGGTACGGGAGGGGGGCTATGGCTACACCTTC
CDR3 protein: CASSLVREGGYGYTF
clone size: .
D gene: .
J gene: TRBJ1-2
V gene: TRBV5-4

CDR3 DNA: TGTGCCAGCAGTTTAGGACAGGGGGCAAGGGACGAGCAGTACTTC
CDR3 protein: CASSLGQGARDEQYF
clone size: .
D gene: TRBD1
J gene: TRBJ2-7
V gene: TRBV28

CDR3 DNA: TGCAGCGTTGGGGCTACTAGCGGGAGGTGGACTGAGCAGTTCTTC
CDR3 protein: CSVGATSGRWTEQFF
clone size: .
D gene: TRBD2
J gene: TRBJ2-1
V gene: TRBV29-1

CDR3 DNA: TGTGCCAGCAGTGACGCTGCCAGGGTGAGGGAGACCCAGTACTTC
CDR3 protein: CASSDAARVRETQYF
clone size: .
D gene: .
J gene: TRBJ2-5
V gene: TRBV6-4

CDR3 DNA: TGTGCCAGCAGCTCCCTTAGAGGGTTTAACTATGGCTACACCTTC
CDR3 protein: CASSSLRGFNYGYTF
clone size: .
D gene: .
J gene: TRBJ1-2
V gene: TRBV5-6